The rows below give T cell receptor beta chains drawn from one sample of a study of T cell repertoires in cytomegalovirus infection. TCRdb recomputed calls from the reads with MiXCR, one row per CDR3 protein. The profile shows approximately 250,000 distinct CDR3 sequences, approximately 6.7% of them singletons. Sequenced: PBMCs. Every receptor here comes from a human donor in good health (CMV status not recorded). Some clones in this sample may be carry-over from other donors' samples. Both conserved end residues are part of each CDR3. D genes are given only for firm matches. The listing skips clone size in some rows; elsewhere it reads once, few, many or a size class.

D gene	clone size	V gene	J gene	CDR3 DNA	CDR3 protein
-	-	TRBV15	TRBJ2-7	TGTGCCACCAGCAGAGGAGGGGAGCTCTACGAGCAGTACTTC	CATSRGGELYEQYF
TRBD1	many	TRBV5-1	TRBJ1-1	TGCGCCAGCAGCCGAGGACAGGGGATGAACACTGAAGCTTTCTTT	CASSRGQGMNTEAFF
-	many	TRBV5-1	TRBJ2-2	TGCGCCAGCAGCTTGCTAGGGAACACCGGGGAGCTGTTTTTT	CASSLLGNTGELFF
-	few	TRBV30	TRBJ2-1	TGTGCCTGGAGTAGCAGAAATGGTGAGCAGTTCTTC	CAWSSRNGEQFF
TRBD1	many	TRBV20-1	TRBJ1-1	TGCAGTGTGAGACAGGGGGGGGTCACTGAAGCTTTCTTT	CSVRQGGVTEAFF
-	many	TRBV12-3/TRBV12-4	TRBJ1-2	TGTGCCAGCAGTTTTTCCGGCAGACCCTATGGCTACACCTTC	CASSFSGRPYGYTF
-	-	TRBV25-1	TRBJ1-6	TGTGCCAGCAGTGAATGGGGGGGGGGGGCCGATTCACCCCTCCACTTT	CASSEWGGGADSPLHF
TRBD1	many	TRBV12-3/TRBV12-4	TRBJ2-7	TGTGCCAGCAGGAGACAGGGGACCTCCTACGAGCAGTACTTC	CASRRQGTSYEQYF
-	many	TRBV7-2	TRBJ1-4	TGTGCCAGCAGCCCGAGACAGGCTAATGAAAAACTGTTTTTT	CASSPRQANEKLFF
-	many	TRBV18	TRBJ2-3	TGTGCCAGCTCACCGTCGGAGGGAACAGATACGCAGTATTTT	CASSPSEGTDTQYF
-	many	TRBV7-2	TRBJ2-3	TGTGCCAGCAGTGGGACTTCGTCGGGGGATACGCAGTATTTT	CASSGTSSGDTQYF